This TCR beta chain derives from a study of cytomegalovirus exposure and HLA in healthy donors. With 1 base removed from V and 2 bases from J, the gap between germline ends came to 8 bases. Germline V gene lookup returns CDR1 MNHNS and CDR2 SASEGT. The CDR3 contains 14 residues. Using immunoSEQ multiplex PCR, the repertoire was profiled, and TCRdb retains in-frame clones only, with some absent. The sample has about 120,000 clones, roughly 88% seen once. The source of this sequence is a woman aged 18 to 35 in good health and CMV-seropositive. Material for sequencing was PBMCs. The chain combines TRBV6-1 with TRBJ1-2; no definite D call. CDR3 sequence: CASSEERSNYGYTF. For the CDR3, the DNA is TGTGCCAGCAGTGAAGAAAGGAGCAACTATGGCTACACCTTC.